These 25 T cell receptor beta chains were sequenced from one sample in a study of blood T cells in healthy people across ages. Together with a sample-barcoded 5' primer, a J-beta primer mix was included in a second PCR lasting about 7 to 12 cycles. Via MiXCR, TCRdb re-called the 5' RACE reads, giving one row per CDR3 protein. The sample holds over 600,000 distinct CDR3 sequences, approximately 40% seen once. The sequenced material came from blood. The receptors here all came from an older man in good health.

This clonotype was detected many times. V usage is TRBV7-2 and J usage is TRBJ2-1; a possible D gene is TRBD1 (6 bases). Germline loops: CDR1 SGHTA, CDR2 FQGNSA. CDR3 size: 15 residues. V lost 4 bases, J lost 0 bases, and 10 bases lay in between. The CDR3 protein is CASSSYRVSYNEQFF. The CDR3 bases are TGTGCCAGCAGCTCGTACAGGGTCTCCTACAATGAGCAGTTCTTC. Together with reference TRBV7-2 and TRBJ2-1, the CDR3 gives the full variable domain: GAGVSQSPSNKVTEKGKDVELRCDPISGHTALYWYRQSLGQGLEFLIYFQGNSAPDKSGLPSDRFSAERTGGSVSTLTIQRTQQEDSAVYLCASSSYRVSYNEQFFGPGTRLTVL.

Concerning this clonotype itself: A read error may explain this, as a much larger clone is one base away. The rearrangement links TRBV29-1 to TRBJ2-4, with D maybe TRBD2 (6 bases). The CDR3 sequence is 16 residues long. Germline V gene sequence: CDR1 SQVTM, CDR2 ANQGSEA. The CDR3, as DNA: TGCAGCGTTGAAGTCAGGGAGGCTGGGGCCAAAGACATTCAGTACTTC. Translation: CSVEVREAGAKDIQYF.

Points on this clonotype: This may be a read error, as it is one base from a much larger clone. The gene calls are TRBV6-2 or TRBV6-3 and TRBJ2-3; D remains unclear. The CDR3 is made up of 14 amino acids. The germline CDR1 and CDR2 sequences are MNHEY and SVGEGT. CDR3 in amino acids: CASSHSSQTETQYF. The DNA of the CDR3 is TGTGCCAGCAGCCACTCCTCTCAAACAGAGACGCAGTATTTT.

This clonotype was observed a few times. The chain links TRBV6-5 to TRBJ2-7, with 9 nucleotides matching TRBD2. In germline, CDR1 is MNHEY, CDR2 SVGAGI. The CDR3 sequence is 15 residues long. The V gene end was trimmed by 6 bases and the J gene end by 4 bases; junction bases not matched to a gene: 10. For the CDR3, the DNA is TGTGCCAGCAGCCGTCCGTCTCTAGCGGGATACGAGCAGTACTTC. Translating it yields CASSRPSLAGYEQYF.

The rearrangement uses TRBV12-3 or TRBV12-4 and TRBJ2-5, with a tentative D call TRBD2 (5 bases). V lost 3 bases, J lost 1 base, and 12 bases lay in between. This CDR3 has 15 amino acids. The CDR3 coding sequence is TGTGCCAGCAGTTTGAGGGCCGGGATCCAAGAGACCCAGTACTTC. It translates to CASSLRAGIQETQYF.

A note on this clonotype: The conserved closing phenylalanine or tryptophan is absent in this CDR3, likely reflecting a read error. The chain employs TRBV29-1 and TRBJ2-5; TRBD2 matches 14 bases. This CDR3 contains 15 residues. V gave up 6 bases and J gave up 2 bases; unmatched junction bases: 5. Germline values: CDR1 SQVTM, CDR2 ANQGSEA. The CDR3 loop reads CSVTRTSGGQETQYS. The CDR3 region has the DNA TGCAGCGTCACCCGGACTAGCGGGGGGCAAGAGACCCAGTACTCC.

J is TRBJ2-1 and V is TRBV12-3 or TRBV12-4, with TRBD2 matching over 7 bases. Germline trimming cut 3 bases from V and 1 base from J; bases unmatched to any gene: 6. This CDR3 is built from 16 residues. CDR3 loop: CASSFGREPSYNEQFF. The CDR3 DNA sequence: TGTGCCAGCAGTTTCGGGCGGGAGCCGTCCTACAATGAGCAGTTCTTC.

The V and J genes are TRBV10-3 and TRBJ1-2; D is possibly TRBD1 (6 bases). Trimming took 6 bases from V and 5 from J, leaving 13 bases between them. CDR1 and CDR2 (germline): ENHRY, SYGVKD. The CDR3 loop spans 13 amino acids. DNA for the CDR3: TGTGCCATCAGGGTACAGGGAATGTATGGCTACACCTTC. Encoded protein: CAIRVQGMYGYTF.

Details on this clonotype: One junction end does not reproduce the germline sequence, and a read error may be involved. CDR3 in DNA: TGTGCCCGCAGCTTAGCGCCGGGGGGGCCTTACGAGCAGTACTTC. It encodes CARSLAPGGPYEQYF. The chain joins TRBV7-2 to TRBJ2-5; 8 bases line up with TRBD2. The J call may be wrong; the DNA end is better matched by TRBJ2-7. This CDR3 contains 15 residues. Germline loops: CDR1 SGHTA, CDR2 FQGNSA.

The V gene is TRBV5-1, the J gene TRBJ1-4, with D perhaps matching TRBD1 (5 bases). Germline values: CDR1 SGHRS, CDR2 YFSETQ. The V end was cut by 5 bases, the J end by 0 bases, with 11 bases between. This CDR3 comprises 15 residues. The CDR3 is CASSSQGSTNEKLFF. Here the CDR3 DNA reads TGCGCCAGCAGTTCTCAGGGTTCAACTAATGAAAAACTGTTTTTT.

The chain is built from TRBV15 and TRBJ2-5, with D perhaps assigned TRBD1 or TRBD2 (5 bases each). The CDR3 totals 14 residues. V was shortened by 1 base and J by 5 bases, with 11 bases between the two germline ends. Germline V gene sequence: CDR1 LNHNV, CDR2 YYDKDF (reference sequence). The CDR3 bases are TGTGCCACCAGCAGAGTGGGGGTTAGGGAGACCCAGTACTTC. Translating it yields CATSRVGVRETQYF.

The chain combines TRBV20-1 with TRBJ1-5; 7 nucleotides agree with TRBD1. The CDR3 runs 14 residues. Germline V gene data show CDR1 as DFQATT and CDR2 as SNEGSKA (reference sequence). V gave up 6 bases and J gave up 3 bases; unmatched junction bases: 8. CDR3 bases: TGCAGTGCCCCGGCCGGACAGGACAATCAGCCCCAGCATTTT. It encodes CSAPAGQDNQPQHF.

The chain combines TRBV7-2 with TRBJ2-5, with TRBD2 identical over 13 bases. CDR1 and CDR2 (germline): SGHTA, FQGNSA. The CDR3 loop spans 17 amino acids. Trimming took 1 base from V and 5 from J; bases not matched to a gene: 7. The CDR3 DNA reads TGTGCCAGCAGCTTAGATCGACTAGCGGGAGGCGGGGAGACCCAGTACTTC. Translated: CASSLDRLAGGGETQYF. The full variable domain, completed using reference TRBV7-2 and TRBJ2-5, is GAGVSQSPSNKVTEKGKDVELRCDPISGHTALYWYRQSLGQGLEFLIYFQGNSAPDKSGLPSDRFSAERTGGSVSTLTIQRTQQEDSAVYLCASSLDRLAGGGETQYFGPGTRLLVL.

The V gene is TRBV6-2 or TRBV6-3, the J gene TRBJ2-3; the match to TRBD2 covers 8 bases. J lost 6 bases, V lost 4 bases, and 15 bases had no gene match. The V gene's germline CDR1 is MNHEY and CDR2 SVGEGT. The CDR3 contains 17 residues. The CDR3: CASSSLQKRGRGDTQYF. The DNA for the CDR3 is TGTGCCAGCAGTTCCCTCCAGAAGCGGGGGAGGGGGGATACGCAGTATTTT.

The DNA of the CDR3 is TGCGCCAGCAGTGATGAGGACAGCCCCTGCGAGCAGTACTTC. Translated: CASSDEDSPCEQYF. V gene TRBV10-1 combines with J gene TRBJ2-5; possibly TRBD1 for D (6 bases). The J call is in doubt because the DNA end fits TRBJ2-7 better. This CDR3 spans 14 amino acids. Germline assignment: CDR1 WNHNN and CDR2 SYGVQD (reference sequence).

The sample holds many counts of this clonotype. This chain connects TRBV29-1 to TRBJ2-5, with D perhaps given as TRBD1 or TRBD2 (6 bases each). Per the germline V gene, CDR1 is SQVTM and CDR2 is ANQGSEA. Trimming left V 4 bases short and J 4 bases short, with 10 bases between. The CDR3 is 12 residues long. The CDR3 nucleotides are TGCAGCGTTGGTGAGGGGGGAGAGACCCAGTACTTC. Translation: CSVGEGGETQYF.

This clonotype showed up just a few times. V gene TRBV7-9 combines with J gene TRBJ2-2; 9 bases line up with TRBD1. The V gene's germline CDR1 is SEHNR and CDR2 FQNEAQ (reference sequence). J was trimmed by 1 base and V by 5 bases; bases with no gene match: 5. The CDR3 runs to 16 residues. The CDR3 region is CASSPQGQGNTGELFF. Here the CDR3 DNA reads TGTGCCAGCAGCCCCCAGGGACAGGGGAACACCGGGGAGCTGTTTTTT.

V is TRBV4-3 and J is TRBJ2-2, with 7 bases that match TRBD1. The V gene end was trimmed by 0 bases and the J gene end by 1 base; junction bases not matched to a gene: 11. CDR3 length equals 19 residues. CDR1 and CDR2 (germline): LGHNA, YSLEER. CDR3 sequence (DNA): TGCGCCAGCAGCCAAGATCCTATGTTGGGACAGAAGAACACCGGGGAGCTGTTTTTT. Its translation: CASSQDPMLGQKNTGELFF.

This clonotype was found once. This rearrangement joins TRBV2 to TRBJ2-4; a possible D gene is TRBD1 (6 bases). Germline CDR1 is SNHLY and CDR2 is FYNNEI. Trimming stripped 6 bases from V and 1 base from J, with 13 bases between. The CDR3 runs 15 residues. The CDR3 DNA is TGTGCCAGCAGGTCCCCCACAGGGGCCAAAAACATTCAGTACTTC. As protein: CASRSPTGAKNIQYF.

CDR3 sequence: CASSLLPGEGGEQYF. The DNA for the CDR3 is TGTGCCAGCAGCTTATTGCCGGGGGAGGGGGGCGAGCAGTACTTC. The chain joins TRBV7-2 to TRBJ2-7; tentative D call: TRBD2 (7 bases). This CDR3 comprises 15 residues. Germline CDR1 and CDR2: SGHTA and FQGNSA. V lost 2 bases to trimming and J lost 6 bases, with 17 bases between them.

This clonotype was seen more than once but under ten times. One base away lies a much larger clone, so this may be a sequencing read error. The chain uses TRBV27 and TRBJ2-7, with 7 bases lining up with TRBD1. Germline CDR1 is MNHEY and CDR2 is SMNVEV (reference sequence). The CDR3 spans 14 residues. With 5 bases clipped from V and 1 base from J, the junction kept 5 bases outside the gene matches. CDR3 protein: CASSADRRSYEQYF. The CDR3 DNA follows: TGTGCCAGCAGTGCGGACAGGCGTTCCTACGAGCAGTACTTC.

This clonotype showed up just a few times. Being one base from a much bigger clone, this may be a read error. This rearrangement joins TRBV29-1 to TRBJ2-3; unclear D gene. Trimming pared 3 bases from V and 1 base from J, leaving 8 bases between. Germline assignment: CDR1 SQVTM and CDR2 ANQGSEA. The CDR3 length is 13 residues. DNA for the CDR3: TGCAGCGTTGAGGCCCGTGGCACAGATACGCAGTATTTT. Translated, it gives CSVEARGTDTQYF.

V usage is TRBV5-1 and J usage is TRBJ1-1, with D perhaps TRBD1 (6 bases). The V gene's germline CDR1 is SGHRS and CDR2 YFSETQ. The length of the CDR3 is 14 residues. Trimming removed 2 bases from V and 6 bases from J, with 14 bases in between. In DNA form, the CDR3 reads TGCGCCAGCAGCTTACAGGGCCCCTCCGCTGAAGCTTTCTTT. Translated, it gives CASSLQGPSAEAFF.

The V and J genes are TRBV7-2 and TRBJ2-7; D not resolved. The CDR3 has 14 amino acids. Germline CDR1 is SGHTA and CDR2 is FQGNSA. Trimming pared 2 bases from V and 0 bases from J, leaving 8 bases between. The CDR3 DNA reads as TGTGCCAGCAGCTTAATCGTTAACTCCTACGAGCAGTACTTC. It yields the protein CASSLIVNSYEQYF. Based on the CDR3 plus reference TRBV7-2 and TRBJ2-7, the full variable domain is GAGVSQSPSNKVTEKGKDVELRCDPISGHTALYWYRQSLGQGLEFLIYFQGNSAPDKSGLPSDRFSAERTGGSVSTLTIQRTQQEDSAVYLCASSLIVNSYEQYFGPGTRLTVT.

V usage is TRBV4-3 and J usage is TRBJ2-7; 7 nucleotides line up with TRBD1. V lost 5 bases to trimming and J lost 3 bases; unmatched junction nucleotides: 10. This CDR3 is built from 15 residues. Germline CDR1 reads LGHNA; CDR2 reads YSLEER. CDR3 loop: CASSGDRFVNYEQYF. As DNA, the CDR3 is TGCGCCAGCAGCGGGGACAGATTCGTTAACTACGAGCAGTACTTC.